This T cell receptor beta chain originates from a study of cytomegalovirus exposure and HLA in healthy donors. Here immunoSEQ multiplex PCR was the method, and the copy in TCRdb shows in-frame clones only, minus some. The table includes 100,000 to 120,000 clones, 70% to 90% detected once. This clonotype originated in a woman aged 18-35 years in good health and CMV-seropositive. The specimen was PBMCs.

The CDR3 DNA follows: TGTGCCAGCAGTAGCACTAGGGAGACCCAGTACTTC. This gives the protein CASSSTRETQYF. The chain carries TRBV6-5 and TRBJ2-5; TRBD2 is a possible D gene (5 bases). The V and J ends lost 5 bases and 5 bases respectively, with 9 bases between them. The CDR3 consists of 12 residues. Germline loops: CDR1 MNHEY, CDR2 SVGAGI.